The 29 T cell receptor beta chains below were found in one sample sequenced in a study of regulatory T cells in long-lasting Graves disease. Arm-PCR of CDR3 regions and iRepertoire HTBI primers were the basis on which TCR beta libraries were built. TCRdb reprocessed the multiplex PCR reads via MiXCR and lists one record per CDR3 protein. The data hold about 420,000 distinct CDR3 sequences, with 16% observed a single time. Specified time point: newly diagnosed GD, antithyroid drugs for less than 3 months. Generation of the TCR library employed RNA extracted from PBMCs. The sample was also linked to a second study, of T cells in Graves' hyperthyroidism and ophthalmopathy.

Sequenced here: peripheral blood mononuclear cells (PBMCs), sampled at new diagnosis, from a patient treated with antithyroid drugs. These receptor sequences come from a young woman with Graves disease.

This clonotype was seen many times. The J gene is TRBJ2-7, the V gene TRBV28; D not resolved. Trimming removed 4 bases at V and 5 bases at J, with 12 bases between. There are 13 residues in the CDR3. Germline CDR1 reads MDHEN; CDR2 reads SYDVKM. The CDR3 here is CASSSLVYDEQYF. The CDR3 coding sequence is TGTGCCAGCAGTTCCCTCGTTTACGACGAGCAGTACTTC.

The rearrangement links TRBV7-2 to TRBJ2-7; 14 nucleotides match TRBD2. CDR1 SGHTA and CDR2 FQGNSA come from the germline V gene. J gave up 7 bases and V 5 bases, and 10 bases lay outside the gene matches. This CDR3 spans 16 amino acids. In nucleotides, the CDR3 is TGTGCCAGCAGCCCGGTTGGGACTAGCGGGAGATGGGAGCAGTACTTC. It encodes CASSPVGTSGRWEQYF.

This clonotype was seen many times. The rearrangement uses TRBV12-3 or TRBV12-4 and TRBJ2-3, with D hard to call. CDR3 length: 12 amino acids. V dropped 6 bases and J dropped 5 bases, with 9 bases sitting between them. Here the CDR3 DNA reads TGTGCCAGCAGCTTCACGGGAGATACGCAGTATTTT. It encodes CASSFTGDTQYF.

This clonotype showed up many times. The V call is TRBV20-1, the J call TRBJ1-2; no clear D. The CDR3 totals 14 residues. V was pared by 1 base and J by 10 bases, with 19 bases between. The germline CDR1 and CDR2 sequences are DFQATT and SNEGSKA (reference sequence). In DNA, the CDR3 is TGCAGTGCTAGAGGACTTACTTTGGGTATGGTCTACACCTTC. It translates to CSARGLTLGMVYTF.

The V call is TRBV9, the J call TRBJ2-2, with unresolved D. The CDR3 sequence is 13 residues long. Germline V gene lookup returns CDR1 SGDLS and CDR2 YYNGEE. The ends were cut back, 1 base at V and 6 bases at J, with 7 bases in the middle. CDR3 coding DNA: TGTGCCAGCAGCGTAACGGCCTCCGGGGAGCTGTTTTTT. This sequence encodes CASSVTASGELFF. Based on the CDR3 plus reference TRBV9 and TRBJ2-2, the full variable domain is DSGVTQTPKHLITATGQRVTLRCSPRSGDLSVYWYQQSLDQGLQFLIQYYNGEERAKGNILERFSAQQFPDLHSELNLSSLELGDSALYFCASSVTASGELFFGEGSRLTVL.

This clonotype was detected only a few times. The rearrangement joins TRBV7-2 to TRBJ1-4, with unresolved D. V was cut by 2 bases and J by 0 bases, with 7 bases left in between. The V gene's germline CDR1 is SGHTA and CDR2 FQGNSA. The CDR3 runs 15 residues. Here the CDR3 DNA reads TGTGCCAGCAGCTTATGGGCGGCAACTAATGAAAAACTGTTTTTT. It translates to CASSLWAATNEKLFF.

This clonotype showed up many times. The chain carries TRBV12-3 or TRBV12-4 and TRBJ2-3; 11 positions match TRBD2. CDR3 size: 16 residues. J lost 1 base, V lost 3 bases, and 3 bases had no gene match. CDR3 sequence: CASSLTSGTGTDTQYF. DNA of the CDR3: TGTGCCAGCAGTTTGACTAGCGGGACTGGCACAGATACGCAGTATTTT.

This clonotype was seen many times. CDR3 sequence: CASSALGGGRGYEQYF. The CDR3 region has the DNA TGTGCCAGCAGCGCCCTGGGTGGCGGGAGGGGTTACGAGCAGTACTTC. The rearrangement links TRBV6-2 or TRBV6-3 to TRBJ2-7, with 9 bases lining up with TRBD2. Germline trimming cut 6 bases from V and 4 bases from J; bases unmatched to any gene: 13. CDR3 length: 16 residues. Germline V CDR1 and CDR2: MNHEY, SVGEGT.

The gene calls are TRBV5-5 and TRBJ2-1; D unresolved. The CDR3 has 16 amino acids. The V end lost 5 bases, the J end lost 1 base, and 16 bases lay between the germline ends. The germline gives CDR1 SGHKS, CDR2 YYEKEE (reference sequence). In DNA, the CDR3 is TGTGCCAGCAGATATAGATTAGGCGCATCCTACAATGAGCAGTTCTTC. Its translation: CASRYRLGASYNEQFF.

This clonotype occurred a few times. The gene calls are TRBV20-1 and TRBJ1-3; D not certain. Germline lookup yields CDR1 DFQATT and CDR2 SNEGSKA (reference sequence). The germline V and J ends were trimmed by 2 bases and 3 bases, with 5 bases remaining between them. This CDR3 is built from 12 residues. DNA of the CDR3: TGCAGTGCTAGAATTGATGGAAACACCATATATTTT. It is translated as CSARIDGNTIYF.

This clonotype was counted many times. This chain uses TRBV28 with TRBJ1-2; no firm D call. V was cut by 1 base and J by 7 bases, with 10 bases left in between. The CDR3 sequence is 13 residues long. CDR1 is MDHEN and CDR2 is SYDVKM in the germline V gene. This chain's CDR3 is CASSLSLRVGYTF. In DNA form, the CDR3 reads TGTGCCAGCAGTTTATCCCTCCGTGTTGGCTACACCTTC.

This clonotype was detected many times. The chain joins TRBV20-1 to TRBJ2-7, with 8 bases fitting TRBD1. Unmatched junction bases numbered 2, after V lost 1 base and J lost 3 bases. Germline values: CDR1 DFQATT, CDR2 SNEGSKA (reference sequence). The CDR3 is made up of 13 amino acids. CDR3 bases: TGCAGTGCTAGAGTAACAGGGGGCTACGAGCAGTACTTC. Its translation is CSARVTGGYEQYF.

There are many counts of this clonotype. V is TRBV6-5 and J is TRBJ2-1; D is perhaps TRBD2 (6 bases). V gave up 4 bases and J gave up 6 bases, with 13 bases separating them. Germline assignment: CDR1 MNHEY and CDR2 SVGAGI. This CDR3 has 14 residues. The CDR3 loop is CASSSTGVFNEQFF. CDR3 sequence (DNA): TGTGCCAGCAGTTCGACGGGAGTATTCAATGAGCAGTTCTTC.

There are many counts of this clonotype. This chain links TRBV11-1 with TRBJ2-7, with 11 nucleotides matching TRBD2. Trimming at V came to 1 base and at J to 3 bases, leaving 8 bases not matched to a gene. Germline values: CDR1 SGHAT, CDR2 FQDESV (reference sequence). The CDR3 totals 17 residues. The CDR3 is CASSLVAGGPVNYEQYF. The CDR3 bases are TGTGCCAGCAGCTTAGTAGCGGGAGGGCCTGTTAACTACGAGCAGTACTTC.

The V call is TRBV24-1, the J call TRBJ2-1; 10 bases agree with TRBD2. There are 15 residues in the CDR3. The V and J ends lost 3 bases and 9 bases, in that order; junction bases with no gene match: 7. The germline gives CDR1 KGHDR, CDR2 SFDVKD. CDR3 residues: CATSDPLAGVGEQFF. In DNA, the CDR3 is TGTGCCACCAGTGATCCGCTAGCGGGAGTTGGTGAGCAGTTCTTC.

This clonotype was found a few times. The rearrangement uses TRBV9 and TRBJ1-2; D uncertain. CDR3 size: 16 residues. Germline V CDR1 and CDR2: SGDLS, YYNGEE. The germline V and J ends were trimmed by 0 bases and 4 bases, with 16 bases remaining between them. The CDR3 nucleotides are TGTGCCAGCAGCGTAGGCCTCGAGGGCGCGGTCTATGGCTACACCTTC. Translating gives CASSVGLEGAVYGYTF.

This clonotype has only a few counts. This chain connects TRBV5-8 to TRBJ1-3; D remains ambiguous. Trimming removed 0 bases at V and 3 bases at J, with 13 bases between. The CDR3 totals 16 residues. Per germline, CDR1 SGHTS and CDR2 YDEGEE. In nucleotides, the CDR3 is TGTGCCAGCAGCTTGGGGGAGGGATTCGTTGGAAACACCATATATTTT. This sequence encodes CASSLGEGFVGNTIYF.

This clonotype was recorded many times. This chain uses TRBV7-2 with TRBJ2-7, with 10 positions matching TRBD2. This CDR3 has 15 residues. Trimming at V came to 4 bases and at J to 10 bases, leaving 13 bases not matched to a gene. In germline, CDR1 is SGHTA, CDR2 FQGNSA. The CDR3 DNA sequence: TGTGCCAGCAGCTCCCTCCCGCGAAGCGGGAGGGGTCAGTACTTC. It encodes CASSSLPRSGRGQYF.

This clonotype was observed a handful of times. The gene calls are TRBV27 and TRBJ2-3, with D hard to call. Looked up from germline, CDR1 is MNHEY and CDR2 is SMNVEV (reference sequence). The CDR3 loop spans 13 amino acids. V lost 11 bases to trimming and J lost 4 bases, with 16 bases between them. The chain's CDR3 is CAANEVEADTQYF. The CDR3 DNA is TGTGCCGCCAACGAGGTGGAAGCAGATACGCAGTATTTT.

V is TRBV29-1 and J is TRBJ2-5; TRBD2 aligns across 12 bases. V lost 1 base and J lost 5; bases outside the gene matches: 5. CDR3 length: 15 amino acids. The germline V gene has CDR1 SQVTM and CDR2 ANQGSEA. The DNA of the CDR3 is TGCAGCGTTGAAGGTTGGACTAGCGGGAAGGAGACCCAGTACTTC. Its translation: CSVEGWTSGKETQYF.

The chain uses TRBV20-1 and TRBJ2-7, with 7 nucleotides matching TRBD2. V trimming: 3 bases; J trimming: 0 bases; junction bases outside the gene matches: 8. This CDR3 has 15 residues. In germline, CDR1 is DFQATT, CDR2 SNEGSKA (reference sequence). CDR3 residues: CSASIPSGPSYEQYF. The CDR3 nucleotides are TGCAGTGCTAGTATACCTAGCGGACCCTCCTACGAGCAGTACTTC.

This clonotype was seen a few times. The chain links TRBV7-9 to TRBJ2-1, with D perhaps matching TRBD2 (5 bases). CDR3 length: 14 amino acids. Germline V gene lookup returns CDR1 SEHNR and CDR2 FQNEAQ (reference sequence). With 1 base removed from V and 7 bases from J, the gap between germline ends came to 11 bases. CDR3 nucleotides: TGTGCCAGCAGCTTAGTTTCTAGCAGGAATGAGCAGTTCTTC. Translation gives CASSLVSSRNEQFF.

The CDR3 nucleotides are TGTGCCAGTAAAGGGACTTATAACTCCTACGAGCAGTACTTC. Translation: CASKGTYNSYEQYF. J is TRBJ2-7 and V is TRBV19, with D perhaps TRBD2 (6 bases). The CDR3 is 14 residues long. The V gene lost 7 bases and the J gene lost 0 bases, with 13 bases spanning the gap. Germline V lookup: CDR1 LNHDA, CDR2 SQIVND (reference sequence).

V gene TRBV7-3 combines with J gene TRBJ2-1; D tentatively reads TRBD1 or TRBD2 (5 bases each). V lost 3 bases to trimming and J lost 2 bases, with 11 bases between them. Germline assignment: CDR1 SGHTA and CDR2 FQGTGA. The CDR3 totals 15 residues. CDR3 amino acids: CASSLRDGTYNEQFF. In DNA, the CDR3 is TGTGCCAGCAGCTTGAGGGACGGCACCTACAATGAGCAGTTCTTC.

The chain employs TRBV5-1 and TRBJ1-1; D uncertain. V gave up 4 bases and J gave up 5 bases, with 15 bases separating them. The CDR3 loop spans 14 amino acids. Germline-derived CDR1 and CDR2 are SGHRS and YFSETQ. Here the CDR3 reads CASSPYLGNTEAFF. Here the CDR3 DNA reads TGCGCCAGCAGCCCCTACCTGGGAAATACTGAAGCTTTCTTT.

This clonotype occurred a few times. This chain joins TRBV28 and TRBJ1-4, with 7 nucleotides matching TRBD1. The germline V gene has CDR1 MDHEN and CDR2 SYDVKM. V shed 5 bases, J shed 4 bases, and the junction held 4 bases outside the gene matches. This CDR3 spans 14 amino acids. For the CDR3, the DNA is TGTGCCAGCAGTACCGGGACAGTTAATGAAAAACTGTTTTTT. Translating it yields CASSTGTVNEKLFF.

The chain couples TRBV20-1 to TRBJ1-1; D perhaps matches TRBD1 (6 bases). V gave up 6 bases and J gave up 0 bases, with 23 bases separating them. The germline V gene encodes CDR1 DFQATT and CDR2 SNEGSKA (reference sequence). The CDR3 is 17 amino acids. In nucleotides, the CDR3 is TGCAGTGCCGCGGACCCGGGGGGTAGGGACATGAACACTGAAGCTTTCTTT. It is translated as CSAADPGGRDMNTEAFF.

This rearrangement joins TRBV5-5 to TRBJ2-1; 14 bases are a match to TRBD2. Trimming took 4 bases from V and 3 from J; bases not matched to a gene: 6. This CDR3 has 17 residues. CDR1 is SGHKS and CDR2 is YYEKEE in the germline V gene (reference sequence). CDR3 DNA sequence: TGTGCCAGCAGCCCCGCCGGGACTAGCGGGAGCTACAATGAGCAGTTCTTC. This codes for CASSPAGTSGSYNEQFF.

This clonotype was seen a few times. This rearrangement joins TRBV20-1 to TRBJ1-6; 8 bases match TRBD1. Germline CDR1 DFQATT, CDR2 SNEGSKA (reference sequence). This CDR3 spans 13 amino acids. V was clipped by 6 bases and J by 8 bases; unmatched bases: 6. Written as DNA, the CDR3 is TGCAGTGCCATGGACAGGGTGGATTCACCCCTCCACTTT. Translated, it gives CSAMDRVDSPLHF.